This passage covers 10 T cell receptor beta chains from one sample sequenced in a study of shared clonotypes between healthy human individuals. Measured with immunoSEQ multiplex PCR; TCRdb has only the in-frame clones, and not every one. The profile shows 150,000 to 200,000 clones, about 93% of them singletons. The sequenced sample consisted of naive CD4+ T cells sorted from blood. Described subset: CD45RA+ positively selected. The receptors stem from a woman under 40 in good health.

This clone has just one count. The chain carries TRBV2 and TRBJ2-5; a possible D gene is TRBD2 (6 bases). The J call may be wrong; the DNA end is better matched by TRBJ2-7. Germline V CDR1 and CDR2: SNHLY, FYNNEI. The CDR3 is 13 residues long. The DNA of the CDR3 is TGTGCCAGCAGTGAAGAGGCTAGCGCCGAGCAGTACTTC. It yields the protein CASSEEASAEQYF.

The chain couples TRBV18 to TRBJ2-7, with D possibly matching TRBD1 (5 bases). V lost 1 base, J lost 3 bases, and 13 bases lay in between. The CDR3 length is 15 residues. Germline V lookup: CDR1 KGHSH, CDR2 LQKENI. The CDR3 loop reads CASSPLSQGHYEQYF. DNA of the CDR3: TGTGCCAGCTCACCACTATCGCAGGGCCACTACGAGCAGTACTTC.

V is TRBV5-1 and J is TRBJ2-7, with D perhaps TRBD2 (6 bases). Deletions cut 4 bases from V and 5 bases from J, with 22 bases between. CDR3 length: 16 residues. Germline values: CDR1 SGHRS, CDR2 YFSETQ. The CDR3 DNA reads TGCGCCAGCAGCCCCCTGTCTGGCACGGGGGTCGACGAGCAGTACTTC. This translates into CASSPLSGTGVDEQYF.

This chain uses TRBV28 with TRBJ1-3; D might be TRBD1 (6 bases). The V gene's germline CDR1 is MDHEN and CDR2 SYDVKM. V gave up 3 bases and J gave up 7 bases, with 13 bases separating them. The CDR3 runs 14 residues. The CDR3 loop is CASSLPGARNTIYF. CDR3 DNA sequence: TGTGCCAGCAGTTTGCCGGGGGCCCGGAACACCATATATTTT. The full variable domain, in which reference TRBV28 and TRBJ1-3 provide the parts outside the CDR3, is DVKVTQSSRYLVKRTGEKVFLECVQDMDHENMFWYRQDPGLGLRLIYFSYDVKMKEKGDIPEGYSVSREKKERFSLILESASTNQTSMYLCASSLPGARNTIYFGEGSWLTVV.

Only one count was recorded for this clone. The rearrangement links TRBV28 to TRBJ1-5; 7 bases are a match to TRBD1. After removal of 1 base from V and 0 bases from J, the junction contained 0 bases not matched to a gene. Looked up from germline, CDR1 is MDHEN and CDR2 is SYDVKM. This CDR3 region has 15 residues. The CDR3 coding sequence is TGTGCCAGCAGTTTATACAGGGGTAGCAATCAGCCCCAGCATTTT. This encodes CASSLYRGSNQPQHF.

This chain links TRBV28 with TRBJ2-7; a possible D gene is TRBD2 (6 bases). Trimming shortened V by 7 bases and J by 3 bases, and 13 bases separated the two germline ends. CDR1 is MDHEN and CDR2 is SYDVKM in the germline V gene. CDR3 length: 13 amino acids. Here the CDR3 reads CASTGRGGYEQYF. The CDR3 DNA sequence: TGTGCCAGCACCGGGCGGGGAGGCTACGAGCAGTACTTC.

This clone is a singleton in its sample. The rearrangement joins TRBV7-7 to TRBJ2-5; TRBD1 might be the D (6 bases). V shed 5 bases and J shed 5 bases, with 15 bases lying between them. Germline loops: CDR1 SSHAT, CDR2 FNYEAQ (reference sequence). The CDR3 length is 14 residues. CDR3 DNA: TGTGCCAGCAGCCCAGAACAGGGTCGGGAGACCCAGTACTTC. Encoded protein: CASSPEQGRETQYF. Looking up the rest from reference TRBV7-7 and TRBJ2-5 gives the full variable domain: GAGVSQSPRYKVTKRGQDVTLRCDPISSHATLYWYQQALGQGPEFLTYFNYEAQPDKSGLPSDRFSAERPEGSISTLTIQRTEQRDSAMYRCASSPEQGRETQYFGPGTRLLVL.

V and J are TRBV29-1 and TRBJ2-3; a possible D gene is TRBD1 (5 bases). Germline V CDR1 and CDR2: SQVTM, ANQGSEA. This CDR3 is 14 amino acids long. V lost 6 bases and J 2 bases, leaving 15 bases between the germline ends. DNA for the CDR3: TGCAGCGTGGGTCACAGGTTGTACACAGATACGCAGTATTTT. Its protein is CSVGHRLYTDTQYF.

The V gene is TRBV25-1, the J gene TRBJ2-7, with D perhaps matching TRBD1 or TRBD2 (5 bases each). CDR3 length: 14 residues. The germline V gene encodes CDR1 MGHDK and CDR2 SYGVNS. The V end was cut by 4 bases, the J end by 0 bases, with 10 bases between. The chain's CDR3 is CASSGWDDSYEQYF. The CDR3 DNA is TGTGCCAGCAGTGGATGGGACGACTCCTACGAGCAGTACTTC.

This clone was recorded once. The rearrangement uses TRBV6-5 and TRBJ1-5; D gene uncertain. Germline assignment: CDR1 MNHEY and CDR2 SVGAGI. This CDR3 spans 15 amino acids. V was cut by 5 bases and J by 2 bases, with 13 bases left in between. The CDR3 region has the DNA TGTGCCAGCAGTGCCTTTGGATCGGGCAATCAGCCCCAGCATTTT. Translation: CASSAFGSGNQPQHF.